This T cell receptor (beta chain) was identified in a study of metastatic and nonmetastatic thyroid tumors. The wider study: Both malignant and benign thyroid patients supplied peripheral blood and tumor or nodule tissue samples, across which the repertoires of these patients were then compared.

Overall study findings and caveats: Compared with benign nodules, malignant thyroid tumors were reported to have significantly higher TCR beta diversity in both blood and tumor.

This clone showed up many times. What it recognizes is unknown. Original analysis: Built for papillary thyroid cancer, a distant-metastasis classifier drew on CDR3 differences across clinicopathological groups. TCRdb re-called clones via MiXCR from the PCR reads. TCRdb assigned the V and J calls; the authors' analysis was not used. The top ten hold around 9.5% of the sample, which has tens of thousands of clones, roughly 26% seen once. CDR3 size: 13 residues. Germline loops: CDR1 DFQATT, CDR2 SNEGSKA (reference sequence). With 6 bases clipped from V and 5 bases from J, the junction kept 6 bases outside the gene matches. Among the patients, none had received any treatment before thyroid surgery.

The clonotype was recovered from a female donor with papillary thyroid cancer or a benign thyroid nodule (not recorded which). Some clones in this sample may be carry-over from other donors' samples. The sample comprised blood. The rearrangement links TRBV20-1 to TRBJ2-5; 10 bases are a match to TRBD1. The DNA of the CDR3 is TGCAGTGCGCGGACAGGGGGGATGGAGACCCAGTACTTC. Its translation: CSARTGGMETQYF.